This TCR beta chain derives from a study of vaccination effects on CD4 cells after COVID-19. The method was immunoSEQ multiplex PCR; TCRdb's version includes in-frame clones alone and lacks a portion of them. The data show some 46,000 clones, just over 75% seen once. A note on this clone: What it binds is not known.

After less than twelve days in culture, the CD4+ T cells were isolated. SARS-CoV-2 infection was confirmed by PCR in the person between March and December 2020. Everyone in the study got two shots of either the BNT162b2 or mRNA-1273 vaccine. In germline, CDR1 is LNHNV, CDR2 YYDKDF (reference sequence). The CDR3 is made up of 16 amino acids. J gave up 3 bases and V 0 bases, and 8 bases lay outside the gene matches. This TCR was sampled from a human donor who had a prior SARS-CoV-2 infection. The sample consisted of CD4+ T cells from PBMCs cultured without peptide, taken after COVID-19 vaccination. The chain carries TRBV15 and TRBJ2-7; TRBD2 aligns across 7 bases. CDR3 amino acids: CATSRDWGGSSYEQYF. CDR3 bases: TGTGCCACCAGCAGAGATTGGGGGGGTTCCAGCTACGAGCAGTACTTC.